The clone carrying this TCR beta chain was observed at least ten times. Its antigen is currently unknown. The source of the sample is a study of CD8 T cells in ankylosing spondylitis. General study results and limits: It appeared that ankylosing spondylitis blood was characterized by a TCR beta motif of several highly homologous variants.

MiXCR, run by TCRdb on the 5' RACE reads, gives a single entry per CDR3 protein. The data hold 450,000 to 550,000 distinct CDR3 sequences, with roughly 5.3% observed a single time. This CDR3 is 13 amino acids long. V lost 7 bases, J lost 1 base, and 6 bases lay in between. In germline, CDR1 is SGHRS, CDR2 YFSETQ. The TCR sequence derives from a male donor with ankylosing spondylitis. V is TRBV5-1 and J is TRBJ2-6; no reliable D call. The sequencing input was blood, either unsorted or a sorted T cell fraction (not recorded which). The DNA of the CDR3 is TGCGCCAGCGGCACGTCTGGGGCCAACGTCCTGACTTTC. Its protein product is CASGTSGANVLTF.